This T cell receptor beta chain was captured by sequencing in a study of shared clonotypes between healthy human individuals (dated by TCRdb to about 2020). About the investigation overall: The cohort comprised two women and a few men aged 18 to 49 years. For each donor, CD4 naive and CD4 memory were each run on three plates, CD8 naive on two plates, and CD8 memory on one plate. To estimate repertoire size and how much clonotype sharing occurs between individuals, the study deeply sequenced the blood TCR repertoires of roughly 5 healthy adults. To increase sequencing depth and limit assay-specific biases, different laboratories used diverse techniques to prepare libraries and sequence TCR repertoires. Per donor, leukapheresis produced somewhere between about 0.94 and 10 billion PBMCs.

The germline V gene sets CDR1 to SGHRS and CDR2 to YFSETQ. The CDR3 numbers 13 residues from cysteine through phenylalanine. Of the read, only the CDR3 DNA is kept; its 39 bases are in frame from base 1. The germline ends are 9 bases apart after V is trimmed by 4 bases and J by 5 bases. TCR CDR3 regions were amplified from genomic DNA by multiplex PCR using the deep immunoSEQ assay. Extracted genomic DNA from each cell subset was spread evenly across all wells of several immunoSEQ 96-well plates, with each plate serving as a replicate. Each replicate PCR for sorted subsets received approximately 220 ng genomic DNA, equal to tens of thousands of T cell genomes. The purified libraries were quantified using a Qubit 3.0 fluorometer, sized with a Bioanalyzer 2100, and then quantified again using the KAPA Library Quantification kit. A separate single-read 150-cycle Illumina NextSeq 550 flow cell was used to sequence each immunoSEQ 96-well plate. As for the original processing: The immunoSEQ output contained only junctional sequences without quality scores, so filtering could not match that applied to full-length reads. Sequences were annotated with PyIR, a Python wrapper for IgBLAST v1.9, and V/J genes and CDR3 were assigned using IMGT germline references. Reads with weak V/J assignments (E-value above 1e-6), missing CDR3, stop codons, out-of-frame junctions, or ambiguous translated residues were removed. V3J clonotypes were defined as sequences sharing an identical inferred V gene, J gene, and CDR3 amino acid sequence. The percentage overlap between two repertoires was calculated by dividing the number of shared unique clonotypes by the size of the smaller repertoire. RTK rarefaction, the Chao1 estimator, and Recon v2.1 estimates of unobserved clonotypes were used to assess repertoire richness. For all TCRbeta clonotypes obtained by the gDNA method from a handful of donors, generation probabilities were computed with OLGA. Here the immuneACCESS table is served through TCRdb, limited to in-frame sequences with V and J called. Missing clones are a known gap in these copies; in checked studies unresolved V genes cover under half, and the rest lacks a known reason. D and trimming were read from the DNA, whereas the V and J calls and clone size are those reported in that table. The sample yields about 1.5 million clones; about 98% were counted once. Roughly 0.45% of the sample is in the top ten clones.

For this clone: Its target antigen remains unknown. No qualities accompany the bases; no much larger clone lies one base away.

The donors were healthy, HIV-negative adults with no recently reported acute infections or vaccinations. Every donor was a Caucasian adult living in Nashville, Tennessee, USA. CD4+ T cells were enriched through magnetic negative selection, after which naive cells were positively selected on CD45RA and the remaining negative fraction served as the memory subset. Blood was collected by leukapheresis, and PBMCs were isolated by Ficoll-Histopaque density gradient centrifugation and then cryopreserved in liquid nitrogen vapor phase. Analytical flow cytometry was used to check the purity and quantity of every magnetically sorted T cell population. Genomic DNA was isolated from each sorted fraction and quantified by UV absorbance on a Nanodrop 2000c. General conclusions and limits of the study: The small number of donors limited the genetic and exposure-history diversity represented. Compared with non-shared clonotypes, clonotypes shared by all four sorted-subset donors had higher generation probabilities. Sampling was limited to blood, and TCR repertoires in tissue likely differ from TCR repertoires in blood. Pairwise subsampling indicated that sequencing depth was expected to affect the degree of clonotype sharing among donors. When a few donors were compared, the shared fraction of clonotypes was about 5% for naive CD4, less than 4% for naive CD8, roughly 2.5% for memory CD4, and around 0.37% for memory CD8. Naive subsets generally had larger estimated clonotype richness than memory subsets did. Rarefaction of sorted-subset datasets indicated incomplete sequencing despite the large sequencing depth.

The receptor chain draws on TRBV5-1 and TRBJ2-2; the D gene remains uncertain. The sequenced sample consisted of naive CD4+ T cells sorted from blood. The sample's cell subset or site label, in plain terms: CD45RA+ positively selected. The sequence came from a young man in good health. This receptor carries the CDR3 CASSQTVTGELFF. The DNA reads TGCGCCAGCAGCCAAACAGTAACCGGGGAGCTGTTTTTT.